The 12 T cell receptor beta chains below come from one sample, sequenced in a study of blood T cell repertoires in COVID-19. The repertoire was sequenced with immunoSEQ multiplex PCR; TCRdb's copy has only in-frame clones and lacks some. The sample has about 86,000 clones, around four fifths seen once. Sequencing used peripheral blood. The receptors here all came from a man in his fifties or sixties with acute or convalescent COVID-19.

The V call is TRBV23-1, the J call TRBJ2-1; tentatively, D is TRBD1 (5 bases). TRBV23-1 is filed as an ORF, its function uncertain. V was clipped by 2 bases and J by 0 bases, with 17 bases between them. The CDR3 spans 18 residues. The CDR3 is CASSQGSPTADSYNEQFF. The DNA of the CDR3 is TGCGCCAGCAGTCAAGGGTCCCCGACAGCAGACTCCTACAATGAGCAGTTCTTC.

The chain employs TRBV4-1 and TRBJ2-1; D is possibly TRBD2 (5 bases). Trimming left V 3 bases short and J 6 bases short, with 21 bases between. CDR3 length: 17 residues. Germline loops: CDR1 MGHRA, CDR2 YSYEKL. The CDR3 DNA reads as TGCGCCAGCAGCCATCGAGCGGCTTCAACTATAGGCAATGAGCAGTTCTTC. It yields the protein CASSHRAASTIGNEQFF.

This clone appeared a single time. This chain connects TRBV11-2 to TRBJ2-7; D is ambiguous. Germline values: CDR1 SGHAT, CDR2 FQNNGV. This CDR3 spans 14 amino acids. The ends were cut back, 0 bases at V and 0 bases at J, with 6 bases in the middle. The CDR3 DNA reads as TGTGCCAGCAGCTTAGACCTCGTCTCCTACGAGCAGTACTTC. Translating it yields CASSLDLVSYEQYF.

The CDR3 sequence: CATQIRGGMNTGELFF. CDR3 nucleotides: TGTGCCACCCAGATCCGAGGCGGGATGAACACCGGGGAGCTGTTTTTT. The chain combines TRBV7-2 with TRBJ2-2; D might be TRBD2 (6 bases). The length of the CDR3 is 16 residues. Germline V gene lookup returns CDR1 SGHTA and CDR2 FQGNSA. V shed 10 bases and J shed 1 base, with 19 bases lying between them.

The V call is TRBV9, the J call TRBJ1-3; 7 bases fit TRBD1. The CDR3 length is 14 residues. Trimming cost V 4 bases and J 3 bases; bases outside gene matches: 4. CDR1 and CDR2 from the germline V gene are SGDLS and YYNGEE. CDR3 bases: TGTGCCAGCAGCCCCAGGGACAGTGGAAACACCATATATTTT. Its protein product is CASSPRDSGNTIYF.

V usage is TRBV19 and J usage is TRBJ1-5, with TRBD1 as a possible D gene (6 bases). The germline V gene encodes CDR1 LNHDA and CDR2 SQIVND (reference sequence). V lost 5 bases, J lost 2 bases, and 16 bases lay in between. The CDR3 is made up of 16 amino acids. CDR3 coding DNA: TGTGCCAGTAGTCCACAGGGATTCGGTGGCAATCAGCCCCAGCATTTT. Its protein product is CASSPQGFGGNQPQHF.

CDR3 DNA: TGTGCCAGCAGCAAAGCGCCCGGGACAAGGGCAACTAATGAAAAACTGTTTTTT. Residues: CASSKAPGTRATNEKLFF. The V call is TRBV21-1, the J call TRBJ1-4; the D call in the table, TRBD1, was not verified against the DNA. TRBV21-1 has pseudogene status. This CDR3 spans 18 amino acids.

The rearrangement joins TRBV11-2 to TRBJ1-2; D is undetermined. CDR1 SGHAT and CDR2 FQNNGV come from the germline V gene. The CDR3 is 13 amino acids. V was shortened by 1 base and J by 6 bases, with 9 bases between the two germline ends. DNA of the CDR3: TGTGCCAGCAGCTTAGGGGCTGAAAATGGCTACACCTTC. This encodes CASSLGAENGYTF. Complete variable domain (other parts from reference TRBV11-2 and TRBJ1-2): EAGVAQSPRYKIIEKRQSVAFWCNPISGHATLYWYQQILGQGPKLLIQFQNNGVVDDSQLPKDRFSAERLKGVDSTLKIQPAKLEDSAVYLCASSLGAENGYTFGSGTRLTVV.

The chain has TRBV5-1 and TRBJ2-2; 9 bases line up with TRBD1. Germline CDR1 and CDR2: SGHRS and YFSETQ. The CDR3 loop spans 17 amino acids. With V trimmed by 1 base and J by 0 bases, 4 bases remained unmatched. CDR3 coding DNA: TGCGCCAGCAGCTTGTTCGGGACAGGGCCGAACACCGGGGAGCTGTTTTTT. Its translation is CASSLFGTGPNTGELFF.

The CDR3 DNA reads as TGTGCCAGTAGAAGGAGGGACGCCTACGAGCAGTACTTC. This translates into CASRRRDAYEQYF. This chain joins TRBV19 and TRBJ2-7, with D tentatively TRBD2 (6 bases). Germline CDR1 reads LNHDA; CDR2 reads SQIVND (reference sequence). The CDR3 extends over 13 amino acids. V lost 6 bases, J lost 2 bases, and 11 bases lay in between.

V gene TRBV6-2 or TRBV6-3 combines with J gene TRBJ1-1; D may be TRBD1 (5 bases). Trimming took off 4 bases at V and 3 bases at J, with 6 bases between the two ends. Germline-derived CDR1 and CDR2 are MNHEY and SVGEGT. This CDR3 contains 12 residues. DNA for the CDR3: TGTGCCAGCAGTTGGGGCTACACTGAAGCTTTCTTT. Amino acids: CASSWGYTEAFF.

The rearrangement uses TRBV4-1 and TRBJ2-1; TRBD2 is a possible D gene (6 bases). CDR1 is MGHRA, CDR2 YSYEKL, per germline. CDR3 length: 17 amino acids. V was clipped by 1 base and J by 7 bases, with 20 bases between them. The CDR3 DNA is TGCGCCAGCAGCCAAGGTGGAGGAGGGGTGGCTGGTAATGAGCAGTTCTTC. Residues: CASSQGGGGVAGNEQFF.